A selection of T cell receptor beta chains follows, all from one sample in a study of long-term antiretroviral therapy in people with HIV. Clones were read by immunoSEQ multiplex PCR, and TCRdb kept only the in-frame ones, dropping some. The sample has tens of thousands of clones, under 90% seen once. The sequences come from unsorted PBMCs, collected 0.5 years before starting antiretroviral therapy. The receptor source for this set is a man aged 35-49 years with HIV. Each CDR3 is given with its conserved first and last residue. The D gene is left open where the match is weak. Size tells how often a clone was seen (once, few, many) or the class of an expanded clone, and some rows leave it out.

TRBV11-3	-	TRBJ2-1	-	CASSLDYRRGHNEQFF	TGTGCCAGCAGCTTAGATTATAGGCGGGGCCACAATGAGCAGTTCTTC
TRBV11-2	-	TRBJ1-1	-	CASSFGREAFF	TGTGCCAGCAGCTTTGGCAGGGAAGCTTTCTTT
TRBV7-2	-	TRBJ1-6	-	CASSTDPGSSPLHF	TGTGCCAGCAGCACAGACCCGGGTTCTTCACCCCTCCACTTT
TRBV7-8	-	TRBJ1-5	TRBD1	CASSPGGPNFDQPQHF	TGTGCCAGCAGCCCAGGGGGACCGAATTTCGATCAGCCCCAGCATTTT
TRBV7-2	-	TRBJ1-3	-	CASSLSSPGAGNTIYF	TGTGCCAGCAGCTTATCCTCCCCCGGGGCTGGAAACACCATATATTTT
TRBV5-1	-	TRBJ1-1	-	CASSLGTSYTEAFF	TGCGCCAGCAGCTTGGGGACGTCCTACACTGAAGCTTTCTTT
TRBV29-1	-	TRBJ1-2	-	CSAGTLTNYGYTF	TGCAGCGCTGGGACACTTACTAACTATGGCTACACCTTC
TRBV27	-	TRBJ1-4	TRBD1	CASSSGGYDEKLFF	TGTGCCAGCAGTTCAGGGGGCTATGATGAAAAACTGTTTTTT
TRBV4-3	-	TRBJ2-7	-	CASSHISGEQYF	TGCGCCAGCAGCCATATCAGTGGCGAGCAGTACTTC
TRBV18	-	TRBJ1-2	-	CASSPKGDGYTF	TGTGCCAGCTCACCCAAGGGGGACGGCTACACCTTC
TRBV5-1	once	TRBJ2-7	-	CASSLAWGRGYEQYF	TGCGCCAGCAGCTTGGCATGGGGTCGCGGCTACGAGCAGTACTTC
TRBV5-6	-	TRBJ2-7	TRBD2	CASSLGLAVIEQYF	TGTGCCAGCAGCTTGGGACTAGCGGTTATCGAGCAGTACTTC
TRBV13	-	TRBJ1-6	TRBD1	CASSLGLTGGMDSPLHF	TGTGCCAGCAGCTTAGGCCTAACAGGGGGCATGGATTCACCCCTCCACTTT
TRBV19	once	TRBJ1-2	-	CASTRGGGQNYGYTF	TGTGCCAGTACCCGAGGGGGGGGGCAAAACTATGGCTACACCTTC
TRBV18	-	TRBJ1-1	-	CASSLNPRNTEAFF	TGTGCCAGCTCACTCAATCCGAGAAACACTGAAGCTTTCTTT
TRBV7-9	-	TRBJ1-1	TRBD1	CASRVQGGGGEAFF	TGTGCCAGCAGGGTACAGGGGGGAGGTGGTGAAGCTTTCTTT
TRBV19	-	TRBJ1-5	-	CASSIDTYSNQPQHF	TGTGCCAGTAGTATCGACACCTATAGCAATCAGCCCCAGCATTTT
TRBV28	-	TRBJ2-7	-	CASHSGYHYEQYF	TGTGCCAGCCACAGCGGTTACCACTACGAGCAGTACTTC
TRBV18	-	TRBJ1-1	-	CASSPLRELEAFF	TGTGCCAGCTCACCACTCAGGGAGCTTGAAGCTTTCTTT
TRBV11-2	-	TRBJ1-1	TRBD1	CASSFATTGATEAFF	TGTGCCAGCAGCTTCGCAACGACAGGGGCCACTGAAGCTTTCTTT
TRBV7-8	-	TRBJ2-5	-	CASSLALWGGGETQYF	TGTGCCAGCAGCTTAGCGCTCTGGGGAGGAGGGGAGACCCAGTACTTC
TRBV11-2	few	TRBJ1-6	-	CASSLSGGDSPLHF	TGTGCCAGCAGCTTATCCGGGGGGGATTCACCCCTCCACTTT